A selection of T cell receptor beta chains follows, all from one sample in a study of PD-1 blockade in classical Hodgkin lymphoma. TCRdb's table, derived via immunoSEQ multiplex PCR, lists solely in-frame clones and lacks some. The table shows roughly 70,000 clones, with over 70% occurring only once. The specimen comprised peripheral blood mononuclear cells (PBMCs), sampled before the second cycle of nivolumab. The origin of the receptors is a human donor with classical Hodgkin lymphoma. Both conserved end residues are part of each CDR3. The D gene is left open where the match is weak. For some rows the clone size is stated as once, few or many, or as a class when expanded; others skip it.

abundance,v_gene,d_gene,j_gene,CDR3nt,CDR3aa
.,TRBV27,.,TRBJ1-1,TGTGCCAGCGCGACTACAGGGATGAACACTGAAGCTTTCTTT,CASATTGMNTEAFF
.,TRBV6-5,TRBD1,TRBJ2-5,TGTGCCAGCAGTTCCTGGACAGGTGGTGGGGAGACCCAGTACTTC,CASSSWTGGGETQYF
.,TRBV6-5,.,TRBJ2-3,TGTGCCAGCAGGACCGGGCCGGGGGAGCAGTATTTT,CASRTGPGEQYF
.,TRBV6-5,.,TRBJ1-2,TGTGCCAGCAGTTACTCGCCATCATCAGAAGGGTATGGCTACACCTTC,CASSYSPSSEGYGYTF
.,TRBV7-6,.,TRBJ2-2,TGTGCCAGCAGCTTAAGTGGGGCGAACACCGGGGAGCTGTTTTTT,CASSLSGANTGELFF
.,TRBV6-6,TRBD2,TRBJ2-3,TGTGCCAGCAGCTCCCGGCGGGAGGCAACAGATACGCAGTATTTT,CASSSRREATDTQYF
few,TRBV11-2,.,TRBJ2-1,TGTGCCAGCAGCATATCGACGGGGGTCAATGAGCAGTTCTTC,CASSISTGVNEQFF
few,TRBV19,.,TRBJ2-2,TGTGCCAGTAGTACCCAGACTCTATCGAACACCGGGGAGCTGTTTTTT,CASSTQTLSNTGELFF
.,TRBV7-3,TRBD1,TRBJ1-2,TGTGCCAGCAGCTTAACAGGGGGCAGTGGGAATGGCTACACCTTC,CASSLTGGSGNGYTF
.,TRBV5-1,TRBD1,TRBJ2-7,TGCGCCAGCAGCATCCAGGGACAGAACTACGAGCAGTACTTC,CASSIQGQNYEQYF
.,TRBV11-2,TRBD1,TRBJ2-7,TGTGCCAGCAGCTTGGGGACAGCCTCCACATATTACGAGCAGTACTTC,CASSLGTASTYYEQYF
.,TRBV9,TRBD2,TRBJ2-1,TGTGCCAGCAGCGTGATAGCGGGGGGACGGGATGAGCAGTTCTTC,CASSVIAGGRDEQFF
many,TRBV7-9,.,TRBJ1-2,TGTGCCAGCAGCCCCACTCCCATTTATGGCTACACCTTC,CASSPTPIYGYTF
.,TRBV7-7,TRBD1,TRBJ2-2,TGTGCTAGCAGCCGATGGACAGGGGAGAACACCGGGGAGCTGTTTTTT,CASSRWTGENTGELFF
.,TRBV18,.,TRBJ2-7,TGTGCCAGCTCACCACCGGAAGGGCCAGACACCTACGAGCAGTACTTC,CASSPPEGPDTYEQYF
.,TRBV2,.,TRBJ1-1,TGTGCCAGCAGTGTAGCACTGAGGGTGGCTGAAGCTTTCTTT,CASSVALRVAEAFF
.,TRBV5-4,.,TRBJ2-5,TGTGCCAGCAGCCCCGGGGGAGCGGTCGGCCAAGAGACCCAGTACTTC,CASSPGGAVGQETQYF
.,TRBV30,TRBD1,TRBJ1-5,TGTGCCTGGAGTACAGGGGGCAATCAGCCCCAGCATTTT,CAWSTGGNQPQHF
.,TRBV6-5,.,TRBJ1-2,TGTGCCAGCACTCCCAACTCAGGGTTGGGCGATGGCTACACCTTC,CASTPNSGLGDGYTF
.,TRBV4-1,TRBD2,TRBJ2-2,TGCGCCAGCAGCCAAACAGCGGGAGAGGCCGGGGAGCTGTTTTTT,CASSQTAGEAGELFF
.,TRBV11-2,.,TRBJ2-7,TGTGCCAGCAGCTTAGGGACCTACGAGCAGTACTTC,CASSLGTYEQYF
.,TRBV9,.,TRBJ1-1,TGTGCCAGCAGCGTCGGACCTCCCGGGGGGAACACTGAAGCTTTCTTT,CASSVGPPGGNTEAFF
few,TRBV5-6,.,TRBJ2-1,TGTGCCAGCAGCTTGGAAGTTGGGGCCTACAATGAGCAGTTCTTC,CASSLEVGAYNEQFF